The clone carrying this T cell receptor (beta chain) was counted a single time. V gave up 3 bases and J gave up 2 bases, with 8 bases separating them. The germline gives CDR1 SGDLS, CDR2 YYNGEE. The CDR3 length is 13 residues. The table came from immunoSEQ multiplex PCR; TCRdb's copy has only in-frame clones and leaves some out. The sample lists some 1,400,000 clones, around 97% occurring once. These data originate in a study of shared clonotypes between healthy human individuals. The receptor comes from a man aged 25-45 years in good health. The V gene is TRBV9, the J gene TRBJ1-1; D is uncertain. Sequencing input: naive CD4+ T cells sorted from blood. Documented subset: CD45RA+ positively selected. The CDR3 DNA is TGTGCCAGCAGCGCCGGGGTTAACACTGAAGCTTTCTTT. It translates to CASSAGVNTEAFF.